The present T cell receptor beta chain was sequenced within a study of blood T cells in healthy people across ages. Findings and limits, study-wide: Age showed a roughly linear inverse relationship with TCR beta diversity per million T cells.

The CDR3 loop spans 15 amino acids. Looked up from germline, CDR1 is DFQATT and CDR2 is SNEGSKA (reference sequence). The trim removed 5 bases at V and 7 bases at J, leaving 12 bases unmatched. Together with a sample-barcoded 5' primer, a J-beta primer mix was included in a second PCR lasting roughly 6 to 12 cycles. Sequencing yielded, for each sample, at least 3 million paired-end reads carrying CDR3. TCRdb re-analysed the 5' RACE reads in MiXCR, keeping a single row per CDR3 protein. The sample includes roughly 730,000 distinct CDR3 sequences, roughly 56% seen only once; the top ten take 25% to 30%. Caucasian individuals from Russia who were healthy and aged about 6 to 95 acted as donors. The extraction recovered at least 5.5 micrograms of total RNA per sample. This clonotype was seen a handful of times. Its antigen is currently unknown.

What was sequenced was blood. This sequence was found in a middle-aged man in good health. The chain employs TRBV20-1 and TRBJ1-4; TRBD1 agrees at 8 bases. The CDR3 DNA sequence: TGCAGTGCTTTTCAACCAGGGGGCGCGGGTGAAAAACTGTTTTTT. Amino acids: CSAFQPGGAGEKLFF.